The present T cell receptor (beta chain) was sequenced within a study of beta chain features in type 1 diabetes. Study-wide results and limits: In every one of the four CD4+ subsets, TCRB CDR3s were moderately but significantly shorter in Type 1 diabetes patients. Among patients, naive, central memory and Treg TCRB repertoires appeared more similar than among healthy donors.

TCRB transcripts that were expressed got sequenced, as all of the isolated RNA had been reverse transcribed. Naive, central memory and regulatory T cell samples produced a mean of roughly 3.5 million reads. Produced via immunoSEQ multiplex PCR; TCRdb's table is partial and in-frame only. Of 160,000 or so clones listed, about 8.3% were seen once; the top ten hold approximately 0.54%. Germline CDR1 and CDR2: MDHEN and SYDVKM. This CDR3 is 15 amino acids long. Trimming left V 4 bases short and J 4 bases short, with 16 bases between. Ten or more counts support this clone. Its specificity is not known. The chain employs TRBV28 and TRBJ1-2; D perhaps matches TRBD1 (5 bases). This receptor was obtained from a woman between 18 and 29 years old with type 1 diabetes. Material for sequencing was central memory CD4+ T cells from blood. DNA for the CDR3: TGTGCCAGCAGTTCGGCCCGACAGTGGGGCTATGGCTACACCTTC. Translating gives CASSSARQWGYGYTF.